These 2 T cell receptor beta chains share one sample of origin, sequenced in a study of blood T cells in healthy people across ages. Primed by a sample-barcoded 5' primer and a J-beta primer mix, a second PCR proceeded for 7 to 11 cycles. Each CDR3 protein gets one entry after TCRdb re-called the 5' RACE reads with MiXCR. The sample carries 750,000 or so distinct CDR3 sequences, roughly 25% recorded once. The same specimen was also included in a second study, on T cells of mothers and their children.

Material for sequencing was blood. The receptors stem from a boy between 10 and 17 years old in good health.

This clonotype has just a few counts. This chain joins TRBV12-3 or TRBV12-4 and TRBJ2-1; 15 positions agree with TRBD2. The CDR3 sequence is 16 residues long. V lost 6 bases to trimming and J lost 7 bases; unmatched junction nucleotides: 7. Written as DNA, the CDR3 is TGTGCCAGCAGCCCCCCTGGGACTAGCGGGAGGAATGAGCAGTTCTTC. This gives the protein CASSPPGTSGRNEQFF.

V gene TRBV6-2 or TRBV6-3 combines with J gene TRBJ2-7; no definite D call. Germline CDR1 is MNHEY and CDR2 is SVGEGT. This CDR3 comprises 12 residues. V was pared by 6 bases and J by 7 bases, with 13 bases between. The CDR3 region is CASRWTEREQYF. The CDR3 DNA reads TGTGCCAGCAGGTGGACCGAGAGGGAGCAGTACTTC.